This is a list of T cell receptor beta chains from one sample in a study of cytomegalovirus exposure and HLA in healthy donors. Assay used: immunoSEQ multiplex PCR; TCRdb lists only in-frame clones, some missing. The data hold 130,000 or so clones, with around four fifths observed a single time. Sequencing was performed on PBMCs. These receptors were taken from a man aged 25-40 years in good health and CMV-seronegative. Both conserved end residues are part of each CDR3. A D gene is named only where the DNA matches it firmly. A row's size may be missing; if present it is once, few, many or a size class.

>-|TRBD2|TRBJ2-5|TRBV4-1
CASSQPTSGGQETQYF
TGCGCCAGCAGCCAACCGACTAGCGGGGGGCAAGAGACCCAGTACTTC
>few|TRBD1|TRBJ2-5|TRBV4-3
CASSQTGGETQYF
TGCGCCAGCAGCCAGACAGGGGGGGAGACCCAGTACTTC
>-|-|TRBJ2-7|TRBV7-9
CASSAQGSSYEQYF
TGTGCCAGCAGCGCCCAGGGATCCTCCTACGAGCAGTACTTC
>once|-|TRBJ2-3|TRBV29-1
CSVEGRRGTTDTQYF
TGCAGCGTTGAAGGTCGCAGGGGTACCACAGATACGCAGTATTTT
>-|TRBD2|TRBJ2-1|TRBV4-2
CASSQDRVSGGIQNNEQFF
TGTGCCAGCAGCCAAGATCGGGTTAGCGGGGGGATACAAAACAATGAGCAGTTCTTC
>-|-|TRBJ2-3|TRBV2
CASFPGDRTDTQYF
TGTGCCAGCTTCCCGGGGGACCGCACAGATACGCAGTATTTT
>-|-|TRBJ1-5|TRBV20-1
CSAQGNQPQHF
TGCAGTGCTCAGGGAAATCAGCCCCAGCATTTT
>-|TRBD1|TRBJ1-5|TRBV2
CASRTGGANQPQHF
TGTGCCAGCCGGACAGGAGGGGCCAATCAGCCCCAGCATTTT
>-|TRBD1|TRBJ1-4|TRBV4-1
CASSHQTGNNEKLFF
TGCGCCAGCAGCCATCAGACAGGGAATAATGAAAAACTGTTTTTT
>once|-|TRBJ2-7|TRBV2
CASGSSVSGSSYEQYF
TGTGCCAGTGGCTCGTCGGTGTCCGGGAGCTCCTACGAGCAGTACTTC
>-|-|TRBJ1-4|TRBV18
CASSPRTSNEKLFF
TGTGCCAGCTCACCCCGGACATCTAATGAAAAACTGTTTTTT
>-|-|TRBJ1-1|TRBV6-5
CASNRQGEAFF
TGTGCCAGCAATAGGCAGGGGGAAGCTTTCTTT
>-|TRBD1|TRBJ2-2|TRBV7-2
CASSLRQGRTGELFF
TGTGCCAGCAGCTTAAGACAGGGACGTACCGGGGAGCTGTTTTTT
>-|-|TRBJ2-3|TRBV28
CASRRWGLTDTQYF
TGTGCCAGCAGACGGTGGGGACTCACAGATACGCAGTATTTT
>-|-|TRBJ1-5|TRBV11-3
CASSGGGSQPQHF
TGTGCCAGCAGCGGGGGGGGGAGTCAGCCCCAGCATTTT
>medium-sized|TRBD1|TRBJ1-1|TRBV6-1
CASSVSDRADTEAFF
TGTGCCAGCAGTGTTTCGGACAGGGCGGACACTGAAGCTTTCTTT
>-|TRBD1|TRBJ1-2|TRBV7-8
CASSWDRGVGYTF
TGTGCCAGCAGCTGGGACAGGGGAGTAGGCTACACCTTC
>few|TRBD2|TRBJ2-1|TRBV19
CASRGLRLAGGNEQFF
TGTGCCAGTAGGGGCTTGCGACTAGCGGGAGGCAATGAGCAGTTCTTC
>-|TRBD1|TRBJ2-7|TRBV9
CASSDGTGHSYEQYF
TGTGCCAGCAGCGACGGGACAGGTCACTCCTACGAGCAGTACTTC
>-|TRBD1|TRBJ1-4|TRBV18
CASSRDSTNEKLFF
TGTGCCAGCTCACGGGACAGCACGAATGAAAAACTGTTTTTT
>-|TRBD1|TRBJ2-7|TRBV28
CASSSSRGTEQYF
TGTGCCAGCAGTTCCAGCAGGGGGACGGAGCAGTACTTC
>-|TRBD1|TRBJ2-3|TRBV9
CASSSKGGRADTQYF
TGTGCCAGCAGCTCCAAAGGGGGCAGGGCAGATACGCAGTATTTT
>-|-|TRBJ2-5|TRBV27
CASTARGAKTQYF
TGTGCCAGCACCGCTCGGGGGGCCAAGACCCAGTACTTC
>few|TRBD2|TRBJ2-3|TRBV6-4
CASSESGGAADTQYF
TGTGCCAGCAGTGAAAGCGGGGGGGCCGCAGATACGCAGTATTTT
>few|-|TRBJ1-2|TRBV6-5
CASRRASGVPRGYTF
TGTGCCAGCAGAAGAGCCTCAGGGGTCCCCCGAGGCTACACCTTC
>-|-|TRBJ2-3|TRBV6-1
CASSEATGSDTQYF
TGTGCCAGCAGTGAAGCCACAGGATCAGATACGCAGTATTTT
>-|-|TRBJ2-2|TRBV18
CASSPALGVNTGELFF
TGTGCCAGCTCACCTGCTCTAGGGGTCAACACCGGGGAGCTGTTTTTT
>-|-|TRBJ1-5|TRBV4-3
CASSQSSMDEGQPQHF
TGCGCCAGCAGCCAATCCTCTATGGACGAGGGTCAGCCCCAGCATTTT
>-|TRBD1|TRBJ2-2|TRBV4-1
CASSRPTGGRNTGELFF
TGCGCCAGCAGCCGACCGACAGGGGGTCGAAACACCGGGGAGCTGTTTTTT
>-|TRBD1|TRBJ2-1|TRBV5-1
CASSLAPGQGAGEQFF
TGCGCCAGCAGCTTGGCCCCGGGACAGGGGGCGGGTGAGCAGTTCTTC
>-|-|TRBJ1-2|TRBV19
CASSIAGNNYGYTF
TGTGCCAGTAGTATTGCGGGTAATAACTATGGCTACACCTTC
>once|TRBD2|TRBJ2-1|TRBV6-6
CASSGLLADNYNEQFF
TGTGCCAGCAGTGGGTTACTAGCGGATAATTACAATGAGCAGTTCTTC
>-|-|TRBJ2-2|TRBV6-5
CASSYSATNTGELFF
TGTGCCAGCAGTTACTCGGCCACAAACACCGGGGAGCTGTTTTTT
>-|-|TRBJ1-1|TRBV4-2
CASSLEGSTEAFF
TGTGCCAGCAGCCTAGAAGGGAGCACTGAAGCTTTCTTT
>few|-|TRBJ1-1|TRBV19
CASSIEGVANTEAFF
TGTGCCAGTAGTATAGAAGGGGTGGCGAACACTGAAGCTTTCTTT
>-|TRBD1|TRBJ2-7|TRBV28
CASRTGTGGPYEQYF
TGTGCCAGCAGAACCGGGACAGGGGGCCCCTACGAGCAGTACTTC
>few|TRBD2|TRBJ2-3|TRBV7-8
CASSSGLAGGGADTQYF
TGTGCCAGCAGCTCGGGACTAGCGGGAGGGGGTGCAGATACGCAGTATTTT
>few|-|TRBJ1-2|TRBV7-2
CASSFPNYGYTF
TGTGCCAGCAGCTTCCCGAACTATGGCTACACCTTC
>-|TRBD1|TRBJ1-2|TRBV4-1
CASSPGTGGGYGYTF
TGCGCCAGCAGCCCCGGGACAGGGGGCGGCTATGGCTACACCTTC
>-|TRBD2|TRBJ2-5|TRBV6-1
CASSEGGGAVETQYF
TGTGCCAGCAGTGAGGGCGGGGGGGCCGTTGAGACCCAGTACTTC
>-|-|TRBJ2-5|TRBV10-3
CAISFTGQETQYF
TGTGCCATCAGTTTTACGGGCCAAGAGACCCAGTACTTC
>-|-|TRBJ2-7|TRBV6-1
CASSAGDASYEQYF
TGTGCCAGCAGTGCGGGGGACGCTTCCTACGAGCAGTACTTC
>few|TRBD2|TRBJ2-1|TRBV5-1
CASSREGQTDNEQFF
TGCGCCAGCAGCCGGGAGGGGCAGACGGACAATGAGCAGTTCTTC
>-|-|TRBJ2-5|TRBV29-1
CSVEDGTQYF
TGCAGCGTTGAAGACGGGACCCAGTACTTC
>once|-|TRBJ1-6|TRBV6-1
CASSDVGGRGSPLHF
TGTGCCAGCAGTGACGTCGGGGGACGAGGTTCACCCCTCCACTTT
>-|-|TRBJ1-6|TRBV6-5
CASRLQGLYNSPLHF
TGTGCCAGCAGGCTCCAGGGCCTGTATAATTCACCCCTCCACTTT
>-|-|TRBJ1-6|TRBV2
CASNTPLQSSYNSPLHF
TGTGCCAGCAATACCCCTTTACAGAGCTCCTATAATTCGCCCCTCCACTTT
>-|-|TRBJ2-3|TRBV5-1
CASSLLPGERDTQYF
TGCGCCAGCAGCTTGTTACCAGGGGAGAGAGATACGCAGTATTTT
>-|TRBD1|TRBJ2-2|TRBV28
CASSPDRGHTGELFF
TGTGCCAGCAGTCCGGACAGGGGGCACACCGGGGAGCTGTTTTTT
>-|TRBD1|TRBJ2-7|TRBV15
CATRPWDRDNYEQYF
TGTGCCACTCGGCCGTGGGACAGGGATAACTACGAGCAGTACTTC
>-|-|TRBJ1-1|TRBV5-1
CASSLGTGMNTEAFF
TGCGCCAGCAGCTTGGGAACAGGTATGAACACTGAAGCTTTCTTT
>few|-|TRBJ1-1|TRBV6-5
CASSPTRRGDTEAFF
TGTGCCAGCAGCCCCACTCGACGGGGGGACACTGAAGCTTTCTTT
>-|TRBD1|TRBJ1-2|TRBV19
CASSIAGTGGRGYTF
TGTGCCAGTAGTATAGCCGGGACAGGGGGCCGCGGCTACACCTTC
>-|-|TRBJ1-5|TRBV27
CASSPTDSNQPQHF
TGTGCCAGCAGTCCGACAGATAGCAATCAGCCCCAGCATTTT